Shown below are 27 T cell receptor beta chains from a single sample sequenced in a study of T cell responses to AZD1222 COVID-19 vaccine. Assay: immunoSEQ multiplex PCR; the TCRdb copy retains only in-frame clones and omits some. This table has under 200,000 clones, about 90% appearing once. The material sequenced was peripheral blood, taken on day 0 of MenACWY control vaccination. These receptors were obtained from an adult in good health.

The CDR3 is CASSLVTVADGYTF. The DNA of the CDR3 is TGTGCCAGCAGCTTGGTGACGGTTGCCGATGGCTACACCTTC. The V gene is TRBV5-4, the J gene TRBJ1-2; D is ambiguous. Trimming took off 0 bases at V and 6 bases at J, with 12 bases between the two ends. This CDR3 spans 14 amino acids. The germline V gene encodes CDR1 SGHNT and CDR2 YYREEE (reference sequence).

There are a few counts of this clone. This rearrangement joins TRBV6-5 to TRBJ1-1; D not certain. The ends were cut back, 1 base at V and 1 base at J, with 7 bases in the middle. CDR1 and CDR2 from the germline V gene are MNHEY and SVGAGI. The CDR3 covers 14 residues. The CDR3 loop reads CASSYYTENTEAFF. CDR3 DNA sequence: TGTGCCAGCAGTTACTACACTGAGAACACTGAAGCTTTCTTT.

V gene TRBV11-2 combines with J gene TRBJ2-1; D gene uncertain. CDR1 SGHAT and CDR2 FQNNGV come from the germline V gene. Trimming left V 1 base short and J 7 bases short, with 11 bases between. This CDR3 contains 14 residues. DNA of the CDR3: TGTGCCAGCAGCTTAGTCAGAGCTTCTAATGAGCAGTTCTTC. It specifies CASSLVRASNEQFF.

The chain is built from TRBV19 and TRBJ1-3; D gene ambiguous. CDR3 length: 13 residues. V was cut by 10 bases and J by 1 base, with 11 bases left in between. Germline CDR1 reads LNHDA; CDR2 reads SQIVND (reference sequence). As DNA, the CDR3 is TGTGCCACCTCCAGGCTATCTGGAAACACCATATATTTT. This encodes CATSRLSGNTIYF.

V and J are TRBV30 and TRBJ1-2; maybe TRBD1 (5 bases). Per the germline V gene, CDR1 is GTSNPN and CDR2 is SVGIG (reference sequence). Trimming removed 3 bases from V and 5 bases from J, with 13 bases in between. The CDR3 is 13 residues long. CDR3 nucleotides: TGTGCCTGGAGACCGCAGGGAAGGTATGGCTACACCTTC. Protein: CAWRPQGRYGYTF.

The V call is TRBV9, the J call TRBJ1-3; D ambiguous. The CDR3 totals 14 residues. The V end was cut by 4 bases, the J end by 8 bases, with 16 bases between. Germline V lookup: CDR1 SGDLS, CDR2 YYNGEE. CDR3 sequence: CASSSQTSLDTIYF. CDR3 sequence (DNA): TGTGCCAGCAGCTCCCAGACGTCGCTAGACACCATATATTTT.

The chain employs TRBV6-4 and TRBJ1-1, with D uncertain. Germline-derived CDR1 and CDR2 are MRHNA and SNTAGT. Between the trimmed V and J ends, which lost 3 bases and 0 bases, there was a span of 5 bases. The CDR3 length is 13 residues. This CDR3 is CASSEVLNTEAFF. Here the CDR3 DNA reads TGTGCCAGCAGTGAGGTATTGAACACTGAAGCTTTCTTT.

CDR3 region: CASSKIGTANTEAFF. The CDR3 DNA follows: TGTGCCAGCAGCAAAATCGGGACGGCGAACACTGAAGCTTTCTTT. The chain uses TRBV28 and TRBJ1-1; a weak D match, TRBD1 (5 bases). Germline CDR1 and CDR2: MDHEN and SYDVKM. V was trimmed by 6 bases and J by 1 base, leaving 15 bases between them. The CDR3 sequence is 15 residues long.

This rearrangement joins TRBV13 to TRBJ2-1; 7 positions agree with TRBD1. Germline V lookup: CDR1 PRHDT, CDR2 FYEKMQ (reference sequence). Trimming at V came to 5 bases and at J to 2 bases, leaving 12 bases not matched to a gene. This CDR3 is built from 17 residues. In nucleotides, the CDR3 is TGTGCCAGCAGCGGCACCACAGGGGTCGGGCCCTACAATGAGCAGTTCTTC. As protein: CASSGTTGVGPYNEQFF.

This chain links TRBV29-1 with TRBJ1-2, with TRBD1 matching over 9 bases. CDR1 is SQVTM and CDR2 is ANQGSEA in the germline V gene. With V trimmed by 4 bases and J by 4 bases, 13 bases remained unmatched. This CDR3 comprises 16 residues. CDR3 loop: CSVGPRDRDLFYGYTF. CDR3 coding DNA: TGCAGCGTTGGCCCCCGGGACAGGGACCTTTTCTATGGCTACACCTTC.

This clone was found once. J is TRBJ2-5 and V is TRBV13; 12 bases line up with TRBD2. The ends lost 2 bases at V and 5 bases at J; junction bases unmatched: 0. Germline V gives CDR1 PRHDT, CDR2 FYEKMQ (reference sequence). The CDR3 length is 14 residues. Here the CDR3 reads CASSLTSGGETQYF. In nucleotides, the CDR3 is TGTGCCAGCAGCTTAACTAGCGGGGGGGAGACCCAGTACTTC.

The chain recombines TRBV27 with TRBJ2-3; tentative D call: TRBD1 (6 bases). Germline values: CDR1 MNHEY, CDR2 SMNVEV (reference sequence). The CDR3 consists of 15 residues. Trimming took off 4 bases at V and 5 bases at J, with 16 bases between the two ends. The CDR3 loop is CASSSPGQLGDTQYF. DNA of the CDR3: TGTGCCAGCAGTTCCCCAGGACAGCTGGGAGATACGCAGTATTTT.

This chain connects TRBV27 to TRBJ2-7; D possibly corresponds to TRBD2 (6 bases). The V gene lost 5 bases and the J gene lost 6 bases, with 17 bases spanning the gap. Germline V CDR1 and CDR2: MNHEY, SMNVEV (reference sequence). The CDR3 totals 14 residues. The CDR3 reads CASSPRGGSREQYF. Here the CDR3 DNA reads TGTGCCAGCAGTCCCCGGGGAGGAAGTCGCGAGCAGTACTTC.

This clone was found a few times. The V gene is TRBV5-4, the J gene TRBJ2-7, with D perhaps matching TRBD1 (6 bases). The CDR3 consists of 14 residues. The germline V and J ends were trimmed by 4 bases and 2 bases, with 13 bases remaining between them. Per germline, CDR1 SGHNT and CDR2 YYREEE (reference sequence). The CDR3 sequence: CASSTGSVPYEQYF. Here the CDR3 DNA reads TGTGCCAGCAGCACAGGGAGTGTCCCCTACGAGCAGTACTTC.

The genes are TRBV19 and TRBJ2-1; 9 bases agree with TRBD1. The V segment lost 3 bases and the J segment 7 bases; nucleotides outside the gene matches: 4. The V gene's germline CDR1 is LNHDA and CDR2 SQIVND (reference sequence). The CDR3 is 14 residues long. The CDR3 sequence is CASSMGTGWNEQFF. Written as DNA, the CDR3 is TGTGCCAGTAGTATGGGGACAGGGTGGAATGAGCAGTTCTTC.

As DNA, the CDR3 is TGTGCCATCAGTGAGTCGATTCCCGGGACAGCGAACACTGAAGCTTTCTTT. Translation gives CAISESIPGTANTEAFF. The chain joins TRBV10-3 to TRBJ1-1, with 7 bases aligning to TRBD1. Trimming removed 0 bases from V and 1 base from J; junction bases left unmatched: 8. The germline V gene has CDR1 ENHRY and CDR2 SYGVKD. The CDR3 totals 17 residues.

This clone occurred a few times. V and J are TRBV20-1 and TRBJ2-5; D assignment may be TRBD1 or TRBD2 (5 bases each). The CDR3 covers 11 residues. Germline V gene lookup returns CDR1 DFQATT and CDR2 SNEGSKA (reference sequence). V was shortened by 3 bases and J by 7 bases, with 9 bases between the two germline ends. The CDR3: CSARGDGTQYF. CDR3 coding DNA: TGCAGTGCTAGGGGGGACGGGACCCAGTACTTC.

V usage is TRBV9 and J usage is TRBJ2-7, with D perhaps given as TRBD1 or TRBD2 (6 bases each). Trimming shortened V by 0 bases and J by 7 bases, and 20 bases separated the two germline ends. CDR1 and CDR2 (germline): SGDLS, YYNGEE. The CDR3 is 16 residues long. The CDR3 region is CASSVVGGGPPWEQYF. The CDR3 DNA reads as TGTGCCAGCAGCGTAGTAGGAGGGGGTCCACCTTGGGAGCAGTACTTC.

V gene TRBV2 combines with J gene TRBJ2-2; D possibly corresponds to TRBD1 (6 bases). The CDR3 loop spans 13 amino acids. V was cut by 7 bases and J by 5 bases, with 11 bases left in between. Germline V gene sequence: CDR1 SNHLY, CDR2 FYNNEI. CDR3 coding DNA: TGTGCCAGCACCGAAGGGGGAACCGGGGAGCTGTTTTTT. Protein product: CASTEGGTGELFF.

V and J are TRBV9 and TRBJ2-5; TRBD1 matches at 7 bases. CDR3 length: 14 residues. Germline assignment: CDR1 SGDLS and CDR2 YYNGEE. With 4 bases clipped from V and 5 bases from J, the junction kept 8 bases outside the gene matches. CDR3 in DNA: TGTGCCAGCAGCCCCATAGGGGGCCGGGAGACCCAGTACTTC. This sequence encodes CASSPIGGRETQYF.

The CDR3 bases are TGCGCCAGCAGCCAGGACTTGACTAGCGGGGCCTCTGGGGCCAACGTCCTGACTTTC. Protein: CASSQDLTSGASGANVLTF. This chain links TRBV4-3 with TRBJ2-6; 11 positions match TRBD2. The germline gives CDR1 LGHNA, CDR2 YSLEER. The CDR3 has 19 residues. V lost 3 bases to trimming and J lost 0 bases; unmatched junction nucleotides: 7.

The chain has TRBV18 and TRBJ2-5; tentatively, D is TRBD1 (6 bases). Germline loops: CDR1 KGHSH, CDR2 LQKENI. The ends were cut back, 5 bases at V and 5 bases at J, with 18 bases in the middle. The CDR3 consists of 15 residues. The CDR3 nucleotides are TGTGCCAGCTCATTAAACAGGGATTTTGGGGAGACCCAGTACTTC. Amino acid sequence: CASSLNRDFGETQYF.

This sequence joins TRBV28 and TRBJ1-1; 7 bases map to TRBD1. Germline-derived CDR1 and CDR2 are MDHEN and SYDVKM. J gave up 7 bases and V 6 bases, and 14 bases lay outside the gene matches. The CDR3 covers 15 residues. CDR3 amino acids: CASSPSLTGLSEAFF. CDR3 bases: TGTGCCAGCAGCCCTAGCCTGACAGGGTTGAGTGAAGCTTTCTTT.

J is TRBJ2-1 and V is TRBV7-3; D remains unclear. Germline CDR1 SGHTA, CDR2 FQGTGA. The CDR3 loop spans 11 amino acids. V lost 4 bases and J 10 bases, leaving 8 bases between the germline ends. The CDR3 region is CASSYTREQFF. As DNA, the CDR3 is TGTGCCAGCAGCTATACCCGAGAGCAGTTCTTC. Combining the CDR3 with reference TRBV7-3 and TRBJ2-1 gives the whole variable domain GAGVSQTPSNKVTEKGKYVELRCDPISGHTALYWYRQSLGQGPEFLIYFQGTGAADDSGLPNDRFFAVRPEGSVSTLKIQRTERGDSAVYLCASSYTREQFFGPGTRLTVL.

The V gene is TRBV27, the J gene TRBJ2-1, with TRBD2 matching 14 bases. The germline CDR1 and CDR2 sequences are MNHEY and SMNVEV (reference sequence). J gave up 4 bases and V 7 bases, and 12 bases lay outside the gene matches. This CDR3 region has 18 residues. CDR3 amino acids: CASNAGLAGVVGYNEQFF. The CDR3 coding sequence is TGTGCCAGCAACGCGGGACTAGCGGGAGTGGTTGGGTACAATGAGCAGTTCTTC.

The J gene is TRBJ2-7, the V gene TRBV28; D uncertain. V was clipped by 4 bases and J by 2 bases, with 9 bases between them. The CDR3 is made up of 13 amino acids. CDR1 is MDHEN, CDR2 SYDVKM, per germline. Written as DNA, the CDR3 is TGTGCCAGCAGTTACTTGCCTGCCTACGAGCAGTACTTC. It specifies CASSYLPAYEQYF.

This clone has just one count. This chain links TRBV18 with TRBJ2-7, with a tentative D call TRBD1 (5 bases). This CDR3 is built from 14 residues. V lost 5 bases to trimming and J lost 3 bases, with 14 bases between them. CDR1 is KGHSH, CDR2 LQKENI, per germline. CDR3 nucleotide sequence: TGTGCCAGCTCAGAGACAGCCCTCATCTACGAGCAGTACTTC. Its protein product is CASSETALIYEQYF.